Sequencing of this T cell receptor (beta chain) was carried out in a study of cytomegalovirus exposure and HLA in healthy donors. Both 60 Vbeta primers and 13 Jbeta primers went into the PCR. Data came from immunoSEQ multiplex PCR; TCRdb stores just in-frame clones and leaves some out. The sample lists about 160,000 clones, around four fifths occurring once. This CDR3 comprises 15 residues. Between the trimmed V and J ends, which lost 5 bases and 0 bases, there was a span of 11 bases. Germline V gives CDR1 MGHRA, CDR2 YSYEKL. The sequence derives from a man aged 18 to 29 in good health and CMV-seropositive. The sequenced sample consisted of PBMCs. V usage is TRBV4-1 and J usage is TRBJ1-5; D call uncertain. CDR3: CASSLSRGSNQPQHF. CDR3 coding DNA: TGCGCCAGCAGCTTGTCGCGAGGTAGCAATCAGCCCCAGCATTTT.